A selection of T cell receptor beta chains follows, all from one sample in a study of blood T cell repertoires in COVID-19. Sequencing was performed with immunoSEQ multiplex PCR; in TCRdb, only in-frame clones are kept and a portion is missing. The sample lists some 87,000 clones, about four fifths occurring once. Sequencing used peripheral blood. The origin of the receptors is a human donor in a cohort sampled during active COVID-19. Both conserved end residues are part of each CDR3. Each record gives: D gene, clone size, V gene, J gene, CDR3 DNA, CDR3 protein. The D gene is left open where the match is weak. Some rows have no size entry. The others give once, few or many, or a class for an expanded clone.

.	.	TRBV19	TRBJ1-2	TGTGCCAGTAGAAAGGACAGTTCATATGGCTACACCTTC	CASRKDSSYGYTF
TRBD2	.	TRBV6-2/TRBV6-3	TRBJ2-2	TGTGCCAGCAGTTTAGGGCTAGCGGGGACCGGGGAGCTGTTTTTT	CASSLGLAGTGELFF
TRBD2	.	TRBV7-2	TRBJ2-3	TGTGCCAGCAGCTTTACTAGCGGGGGAAACACAGATACGCAGTATTTT	CASSFTSGGNTDTQYF
.	.	TRBV12-1	TRBJ1-6	TGTGCCAGCAGCTTTGCCCAGGATAATTCACCCCTCCACTTT	CASSFAQDNSPLHF
.	.	TRBV7-9	TRBJ2-2	TGTGCCAGCAGCCGACAGCCCACCGGGGAGCTGTTTTTT	CASSRQPTGELFF
TRBD2	.	TRBV4-3	TRBJ2-1	TGCGCCAGCAGCCAAGGGGAGCGGGGGGGTTGGGAGCAGTTCTTC	CASSQGERGGWEQFF
TRBD1	.	TRBV9	TRBJ1-5	TGTGCCAGCAGCAAGGGACAGTCGGCCAATCAGCCCCAGCATTTT	CASSKGQSANQPQHF
.	.	TRBV7-2	TRBJ1-2	TGTGCCAGCAGCGAGGGCGGCTATGGCTACACCTTC	CASSEGGYGYTF
.	.	TRBV3-1/TRBV3-2	TRBJ1-1	TGTGCCAGCAGCCAGGCGTACAGGGCGGCCACTGAAGCTTTCTTT	CASSQAYRAATEAFF
TRBD1	.	TRBV9	TRBJ1-2	TGTGCCAGCAGCGTGGACAGGGGGCTAGGTGCAAACTATGGCTACACCTTC	CASSVDRGLGANYGYTF
.	few	TRBV5-4	TRBJ1-1	TGTGCCAGCAGCTTTGACACGAACACTGAAGCTTTCTTT	CASSFDTNTEAFF
TRBD1	.	TRBV7-9	TRBJ1-2	TGTGCCAGCAGCTTATCTGGGACAGGGTACTATGGCTACACCTTC	CASSLSGTGYYGYTF
TRBD2	.	TRBV4-1	TRBJ2-1	TGCGCCAGCAGCCAACTAGCGGGGACATACAATGAGCAGTTCTTC	CASSQLAGTYNEQFF
TRBD1	.	TRBV5-1	TRBJ2-1	TGCGCCAGCAGCTACAGGGGCCACAATGAGCAGTTCTTC	CASSYRGHNEQFF
.	.	TRBV5-1	TRBJ2-3	TGCGCCAGCAGCGGACAGGGAGGGATAGATACGCAGTATTTT	CASSGQGGIDTQYF
.	once	TRBV6-5	TRBJ1-1	TGTGCCAGCAGCGACCCCGCCAGGGGTCTTGTTGAAGCTTTCTTT	CASSDPARGLVEAFF